This passage covers 8 T cell receptor beta chains from one sample sequenced in a study of blood T cells in healthy people across ages. Using a J-beta primer mix together with a sample-barcoded 5' primer, a second PCR was run for about 6 to 12 cycles. MiXCR, run by TCRdb on the 5' RACE reads, gives a single entry per CDR3 protein. The sample consists of about 930,000 distinct CDR3 sequences, just under 30% of them appearing once. In addition, the sample was reused for a study of T cells of mothers and their children.

The sequenced sample was blood. These receptors originate from a woman between 40 and 55 years old in good health.

This clonotype was seen repeatedly, ten times or more. This sequence joins TRBV7-3 and TRBJ1-1; D unresolved. The germline V gene has CDR1 SGHTA and CDR2 FQGTGA. The CDR3 contains 13 residues. The V gene lost 10 bases and the J gene lost 1 base, with 13 bases spanning the gap. The CDR3, as DNA: TGTGCCACCGCGTGGGGAAGGAACACTGAAGCTTTCTTT. Protein product: CATAWGRNTEAFF.

This CDR3 reads CATSRDRDSYNEQFF. The CDR3 nucleotides are TGTGCCACCAGCAGAGATCGGGACTCGTACAATGAGCAGTTCTTC. The J gene is TRBJ2-1, the V gene TRBV15; the D gene is possibly TRBD2 (6 bases). The CDR3 has 15 residues. The germline V and J ends were trimmed by 0 bases and 4 bases, with 10 bases remaining between them. Germline CDR1 LNHNV, CDR2 YYDKDF (reference sequence).

The chain is built from TRBV7-8 and TRBJ2-7; D is unresolved. The J call may not be correct, given that the DNA end is closer to TRBJ2-5. Germline V gene data show CDR1 as SGHVS and CDR2 as FQNEAQ. The CDR3 spans 15 residues. CDR3 residues: CASSPAVGFEETQYF. For the CDR3, the DNA is TGTGCCAGCAGCCCGGCGGTAGGGTTCGAAGAGACCCAGTACTTC.

This chain uses TRBV29-1 with TRBJ2-3; possible D gene TRBD2, 6 bases. With 7 bases removed from V and 8 bases from J, the gap between germline ends came to 16 bases. CDR3 length: 12 amino acids. The germline gives CDR1 SQVTM, CDR2 ANQGSEA. The CDR3 is CSAQDYAATQYF. CDR3 sequence (DNA): TGCAGCGCCCAGGACTACGCGGCTACGCAGTATTTT.

The V call is TRBV7-8, the J call TRBJ1-2, with D maybe TRBD1 (5 bases). V lost 2 bases, J lost 2 bases, and 9 bases lay in between. The CDR3 has 14 residues. The germline V gene has CDR1 SGHVS and CDR2 FQNEAQ. In DNA form, the CDR3 reads TGTGCCAGCAGCTTACACCAGGGCAACTATGGCTACACCTTC. The encoded protein is CASSLHQGNYGYTF.

V gene TRBV20-1 combines with J gene TRBJ1-2; 9 bases fit TRBD1. Germline-derived CDR1 and CDR2 are DFQATT and SNEGSKA (reference sequence). The CDR3 contains 14 residues. Germline trimming cut 3 bases from V and 7 bases from J; bases unmatched to any gene: 9. CDR3 sequence reads: CSASGTGSWGGYTF. DNA for the CDR3: TGCAGTGCTAGCGGGACAGGGAGTTGGGGTGGCTACACCTTC.

The rearrangement joins TRBV5-1 to TRBJ2-5; 9 bases agree with TRBD2. Germline values: CDR1 SGHRS, CDR2 YFSETQ. The J segment lost 5 bases and the V segment lost 0 bases, leaving 5 bases of the junction unmatched. The CDR3 totals 15 residues. The CDR3 is CASSLEGLAAETQYF. The CDR3 coding sequence is TGCGCCAGCAGCTTGGAGGGACTAGCTGCCGAGACCCAGTACTTC.

This clonotype was found a few times. The chain is built from TRBV7-9 and TRBJ1-5; maybe TRBD1 (5 bases). Trimming cost V 2 bases and J 3 bases, with 8 bases left between them. This CDR3 is built from 14 residues. CDR1 and CDR2 from the germline V gene are SEHNR and FQNEAQ (reference sequence). Here the CDR3 DNA reads TGTGCCAGCAGCTTATCAGGGTTCAATCAGCCCCAGCATTTT. Translating it yields CASSLSGFNQPQHF.